These 14 T cell receptor beta chains share one sample of origin, sequenced in a study of T cells in Graves' hyperthyroidism and ophthalmopathy. TCR beta CDR3 sequences were amplified from RNA transcripts. The HTBI set primed first-round TCR CDR3 RT-PCR. Each CDR3 protein is one row after TCRdb ran MiXCR on the multiplex PCR reads. The sample consists of a few hundred thousand distinct CDR3 sequences, about a sixth of them appearing once. Input material: blood. All receptors come from a woman under 30 with Graves' hyperthyroidism that later progressed to Graves' ophthalmopathy.

The CDR3 region has the DNA TGCAGTGCTACCGGGACAGGGGGCCTCAATCAGCCCCAGCATTTT. This codes for CSATGTGGLNQPQHF. The rearrangement links TRBV20-1 to TRBJ1-5; 12 nucleotides agree with TRBD1. This CDR3 region has 15 residues. CDR1 and CDR2 (germline): DFQATT, SNEGSKA (reference sequence). Trimming cost V 4 bases and J 3 bases; bases outside gene matches: 4.

This clonotype was found many times. The genes are TRBV10-3 and TRBJ1-1; possibly TRBD1 for D (6 bases). The V gene's germline CDR1 is ENHRY and CDR2 SYGVKD. The CDR3 is 14 amino acids. V lost 6 bases and J 1 base, leaving 12 bases between the germline ends. The CDR3 DNA is TGTGCCATCAGGGGCGGACAGAAGAACACTGAAGCTTTCTTT. Protein: CAIRGGQKNTEAFF.

To note about this clonotype: A much larger clone is a single base away; this may be a read error. This chain joins TRBV7-9 and TRBJ2-5; 11 bases agree with TRBD2. The germline gives CDR1 SEHNR, CDR2 FQNEAQ (reference sequence). Trimming cost V 4 bases and J 2 bases; bases outside gene matches: 6. The CDR3 consists of 16 residues. The CDR3 DNA follows: TGTGCCAGCAGCTCCCCGGGACTAGCGGTTCAAGAGACCCAGTACTTC. It specifies CASSSPGLAVQETQYF. The complete variable domain, with remaining parts taken from reference TRBV7-9 and TRBJ2-5, reads DTGVSQNPRHKITKRGQNVTFRCDPISEHNRLYWYRQTLGQGPEFLTYFQNEAQLEKSRLLSDRFSAERPKGSFSTLEIQRTEQGDSAMYLCASSSPGLAVQETQYFGPGTRLLVL.

This clonotype was counted many times. The chain recombines TRBV20-1 with TRBJ1-1; 7 bases align to TRBD1. The V gene end was trimmed by 5 bases and the J gene end by 10 bases; junction bases not matched to a gene: 16. Germline loops: CDR1 DFQATT, CDR2 SNEGSKA (reference sequence). The CDR3 length is 14 residues. For the CDR3, the DNA is TGCAGTGCTCCCGACTTGACAGGGCTCTATGTAGCTTTCTTT. It yields the protein CSAPDLTGLYVAFF.

In its sample, this clonotype was seen many times. The chain has TRBV11-2 and TRBJ2-1; no reliable D call. The germline V gene encodes CDR1 SGHAT and CDR2 FQNNGV. Trimming stripped 3 bases from V and 6 bases from J, with 6 bases between. This CDR3 comprises 12 residues. The CDR3 DNA is TGTGCCAGCAGCTTCCGTGTCAATGAGCAGTTCTTC. Amino acid sequence: CASSFRVNEQFF.

The chain combines TRBV4-1 with TRBJ2-1, with 8 bases matching TRBD2. CDR3 length: 18 amino acids. Germline CDR1 MGHRA, CDR2 YSYEKL. V shed 2 bases, J shed 4 bases, and the junction held 13 bases outside the gene matches. CDR3: CASSQLSLAGLPYNEQFF. DNA of the CDR3: TGCGCCAGCAGCCAACTCTCCTTAGCGGGACTCCCTTACAATGAGCAGTTCTTC.

This clonotype was picked up many times. The chain couples TRBV28 to TRBJ2-1; 14 bases are shared with TRBD2. CDR3 size: 18 residues. The trim removed 5 bases at V and 8 bases at J, leaving 14 bases unmatched. Germline V gene data show CDR1 as MDHEN and CDR2 as SYDVKM. CDR3 in amino acids: CASSPTTSGRAIVYEQFF. The CDR3 DNA reads as TGTGCCAGCAGTCCAACGACTAGCGGGAGGGCCATTGTATATGAGCAGTTCTTC.

The chain has TRBV7-8 and TRBJ1-1, with D possibly matching TRBD1 (5 bases). This CDR3 comprises 16 residues. V lost 2 bases to trimming and J lost 5 bases, with 18 bases between them. The germline V gene encodes CDR1 SGHVS and CDR2 FQNEAQ. The CDR3 loop reads CASSLSSGPPRTEAFF. The CDR3 DNA follows: TGTGCCAGCAGCTTATCCTCGGGACCCCCGAGAACTGAAGCTTTCTTT.

This clonotype was detected ten times or more. The V and J genes are TRBV12-3 or TRBV12-4 and TRBJ2-7; 8 bases align to TRBD2. The CDR3 is 15 amino acids. V lost 0 bases and J lost 4; bases outside the gene matches: 5. CDR3 in amino acids: CASSLARASGYEQYF. CDR3 coding DNA: TGTGCCAGCAGTTTAGCTCGGGCTAGCGGGTACGAGCAGTACTTC.

The chain recombines TRBV7-9 with TRBJ2-7; 10 bases fit TRBD2. The V gene's germline CDR1 is SEHNR and CDR2 FQNEAQ (reference sequence). This CDR3 contains 16 residues. The V and J ends lost 5 bases and 1 base, in that order; junction bases with no gene match: 8. In DNA, the CDR3 is TGTGCCAGCAGCCGAACCGGGACTAGCGAGTCCTACGAGCAGTACTTC. This codes for CASSRTGTSESYEQYF.

This clonotype was observed at least ten times. The CDR3 DNA reads as TGTGCCAGCAGTTCCCCCCGGGGAGAGAGCTCCTACGAGCAGTACTTC. It translates to CASSSPRGESSYEQYF. The chain is built from TRBV6-1 and TRBJ2-7, with a tentative D call TRBD2 (5 bases). Germline V lookup: CDR1 MNHNS, CDR2 SASEGT. The CDR3 extends over 16 amino acids. V was cut by 5 bases and J by 0 bases, with 17 bases left in between.

In this sample, this clonotype turned up many times. This chain links TRBV20-1 with TRBJ2-2, with TRBD2 identical over 9 bases. The V segment lost 3 bases and the J segment 4 bases; nucleotides outside the gene matches: 6. Germline assignment: CDR1 DFQATT and CDR2 SNEGSKA (reference sequence). CDR3 length equals 15 residues. The CDR3 sequence is CSARVAAGGTGELFF. CDR3 DNA: TGCAGTGCTAGGGTCGCAGCGGGAGGCACCGGGGAGCTGTTTTTT.

A remark on this clonotype: The junction departs from the called germline gene at one end, perhaps through a read error. The chain combines TRBV28 with TRBJ1-2, with D tentatively TRBD1 (6 bases). CDR3 length: 16 residues. The germline V gene encodes CDR1 MDHEN and CDR2 SYDVKM. CDR3 protein: CACSSPRGVTNYGYTF. The CDR3 region has the DNA TGTGCCTGCAGCTCGCCCAGGGGTGTGACAAACTATGGCTACACCTTC.

This clonotype was recorded many times. The rearrangement uses TRBV28 and TRBJ2-6; no reliable D call. Germline values: CDR1 MDHEN, CDR2 SYDVKM. This CDR3 is 22 amino acids long. Trimming left V 6 bases short and J 0 bases short, with 30 bases between. CDR3 protein: CASRRHTFSFGDYGSGANVLTF. Written as DNA, the CDR3 is TGTGCCAGCAGGAGACACACGTTCAGTTTTGGGGATTATGGCTCTGGGGCCAACGTCCTGACTTTC.